One and the same sample provided the 14 T cell receptor beta chains below, sequenced in a study of T cell repertoires in cytomegalovirus infection. TCRdb re-derived calls from the reads in MiXCR, one entry per CDR3 protein. The sample has about 46,000 distinct CDR3 sequences, approximately 22% seen once; the top ten hold 15% to 20%. The antigens of these receptors remain unknown. The source material was PBMCs, sequenced either directly or after in vitro stimulation (not recorded which). All receptors come from a human donor in good health (CMV status not recorded). Some clones in this sample may be carry-over from other donors' samples.

This clonotype has a count of ten or more. The chain carries TRBV2 and TRBJ1-5; D might be TRBD1 (5 bases). Germline CDR1 is SNHLY and CDR2 is FYNNEI. There are 16 residues in the CDR3. V lost 3 bases to trimming and J lost 0 bases, with 12 bases between them. CDR3 DNA: TGTGCCAGCAGTGAGGGTGACAGATATAGCAATCAGCCCCAGCATTTT. It yields the protein CASSEGDRYSNQPQHF.

V and J are TRBV5-4 and TRBJ2-7, with D possibly matching TRBD2 (7 bases). The germline V and J ends were trimmed by 0 bases and 2 bases, with 12 bases remaining between them. The CDR3 runs 15 residues. Germline CDR1 and CDR2: SGHNT and YYREEE (reference sequence). This chain's CDR3 is CASSLEGGGAYEQYF. The CDR3 DNA sequence: TGTGCCAGCAGCTTGGAAGGGGGAGGGGCCTACGAGCAGTACTTC.

Only a few counts were recorded for this clonotype. The chain links TRBV7-8 to TRBJ2-7; TRBD1 matches 8 bases. V was pared by 5 bases and J by 4 bases, with 4 bases of the junction left unmatched. Germline V CDR1 and CDR2: SGHVS, FQNEAQ. The CDR3 totals 13 residues. The CDR3 loop reads CASSRQGMYEQYF. CDR3 sequence (DNA): TGTGCCAGCAGCCGACAGGGGATGTACGAGCAGTACTTC.

The gene calls are TRBV7-8 and TRBJ2-7, with D perhaps matching TRBD1 (6 bases). Germline V gene sequence: CDR1 SGHVS, CDR2 FQNEAQ. V shed 4 bases and J shed 5 bases, with 15 bases lying between them. The CDR3 covers 14 residues. The CDR3 loop reads CASSWDTPGDEQYF. In DNA form, the CDR3 reads TGTGCCAGCAGCTGGGACACCCCTGGCGACGAGCAGTACTTC.

This clonotype was seen at least ten times. The V and J genes are TRBV7-6 and TRBJ1-4; perhaps TRBD1 as D (6 bases). Trimming took off 0 bases at V and 0 bases at J, with 8 bases between the two ends. The CDR3 sequence is 16 residues long. Germline V gives CDR1 SGHVS, CDR2 FNYEAQ. The CDR3 nucleotides are TGTGCCAGCAGCTTAGCGAGGACAGCAACTAATGAAAAACTGTTTTTT. Its protein is CASSLARTATNEKLFF.

J is TRBJ1-5 and V is TRBV24-1, with 11 bases fitting TRBD1. V lost 6 bases and J lost 4; bases outside the gene matches: 4. Germline CDR1 reads KGHDR; CDR2 reads SFDVKD. This CDR3 comprises 15 residues. CDR3 bases: TGTGCCACCAGTAAGGGACAGGGGGTTAATCAGCCCCAGCATTTT. As protein: CATSKGQGVNQPQHF.

This clonotype was counted between two and nine times. This chain links TRBV29-1 with TRBJ2-3; TRBD2 matches 7 bases. The germline V gene encodes CDR1 SQVTM and CDR2 ANQGSEA. Trimming cost V 5 bases and J 3 bases; bases outside gene matches: 8. The CDR3 spans 14 residues. In nucleotides, the CDR3 is TGCAGCGTTCGCCCTAGCGGCCGGACAGATACGCAGTATTTT. Translated: CSVRPSGRTDTQYF.

This chain links TRBV7-6 with TRBJ2-6, with 8 nucleotides matching TRBD2. V was clipped by 5 bases and J by 3 bases; unmatched bases: 12. Per the germline V gene, CDR1 is SGHVS and CDR2 is FNYEAQ. CDR3 length: 18 residues. The CDR3 spells CASSPRGGGGDGANVLTF. The CDR3 DNA reads as TGTGCCAGCAGCCCCCGGGGGGGGGGGGGCGATGGGGCCAACGTCCTGACTTTC.

This clonotype has just a few counts. The gene calls are TRBV6-6 and TRBJ2-1; 8 bases fit TRBD2. The trim removed 2 bases at V and 6 bases at J, leaving 0 bases unmatched. This CDR3 has 13 amino acids. Germline V gene lookup returns CDR1 MNHNY and CDR2 SVGAGI (reference sequence). The CDR3 is CASSYAGGNEQFF. The DNA for the CDR3 is TGTGCCAGCAGTTACGCGGGAGGCAATGAGCAGTTCTTC.

This chain connects TRBV20-1 to TRBJ2-5; 8 nucleotides align to TRBD2. The V and J ends lost 2 bases and 4 bases, in that order; junction bases with no gene match: 3. CDR1 is DFQATT, CDR2 SNEGSKA, per germline (reference sequence). The CDR3 has 13 amino acids. The CDR3 here is CSARWRGVETQYF. CDR3 DNA sequence: TGCAGTGCTAGATGGCGGGGGGTAGAGACCCAGTACTTC.

This clonotype was picked up many times. The chain links TRBV11-2 to TRBJ1-2; D not certain. Germline CDR1 and CDR2: SGHAT and FQNNGV. This CDR3 is 15 amino acids long. With 4 bases removed from V and 8 bases from J, the gap between germline ends came to 20 bases. The CDR3 DNA sequence: TGTGCCAGCAGCTCGCCAGAGCCTGGGTCGGGGGGCTACACCTTC. This gives the protein CASSSPEPGSGGYTF.

The chain couples TRBV13 to TRBJ1-1; possibly TRBD1 for D (5 bases). The V end was cut by 7 bases, the J end by 7 bases, with 10 bases between. The germline V gene encodes CDR1 PRHDT and CDR2 FYEKMQ (reference sequence). The CDR3 sequence is 11 residues long. CDR3 nucleotides: TGTGCCAGCACCCAGGGTATTGAAGCTTTCTTT. Translation: CASTQGIEAFF. Full variable domain (missing parts from reference TRBV13 and TRBJ1-1): AAGVIQSPRHLIKEKRETATLKCYPIPRHDTVYWYQQGPGQDPQFLISFYEKMQSDKGSIPDRFSAQQFSDYHSELNMSSLELGDSALYFCASTQGIEAFFGQGTRLTVV.

This clonotype was detected a few times. The genes are TRBV20-1 and TRBJ2-5, with D hard to call. CDR1 and CDR2 (germline): DFQATT, SNEGSKA (reference sequence). CDR3 size: 11 residues. The V end lost 6 bases, the J end lost 0 bases, and 5 bases lay between the germline ends. Written as DNA, the CDR3 is TGCAGTGCACAGAACCAAGAGACCCAGTACTTC. This sequence encodes CSAQNQETQYF.

This chain uses TRBV7-6 with TRBJ2-4, with D perhaps TRBD1 (6 bases). The CDR3 extends over 16 amino acids. The V end was cut by 5 bases, the J end by 0 bases, with 14 bases between. From germline, CDR1 is SGHVS and CDR2 FNYEAQ. For the CDR3, the DNA is TGTGCCAGCAGCAACAGGGTATTGGTAGCCAAAAACATTCAGTACTTC. Its translation is CASSNRVLVAKNIQYF.